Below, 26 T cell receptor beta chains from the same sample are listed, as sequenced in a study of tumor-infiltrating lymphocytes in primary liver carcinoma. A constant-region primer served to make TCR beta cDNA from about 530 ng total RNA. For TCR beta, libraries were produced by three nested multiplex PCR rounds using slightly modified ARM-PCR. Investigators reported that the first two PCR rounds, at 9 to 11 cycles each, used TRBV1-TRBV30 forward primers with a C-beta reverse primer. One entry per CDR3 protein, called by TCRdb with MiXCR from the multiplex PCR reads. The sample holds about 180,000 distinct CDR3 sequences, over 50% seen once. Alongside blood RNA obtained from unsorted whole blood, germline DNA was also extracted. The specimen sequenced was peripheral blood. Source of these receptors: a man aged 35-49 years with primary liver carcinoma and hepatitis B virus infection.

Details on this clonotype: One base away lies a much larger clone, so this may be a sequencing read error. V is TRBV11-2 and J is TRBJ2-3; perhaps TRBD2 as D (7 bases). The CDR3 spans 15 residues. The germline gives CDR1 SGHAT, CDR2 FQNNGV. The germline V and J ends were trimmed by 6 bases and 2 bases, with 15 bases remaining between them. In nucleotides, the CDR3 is TGTGCCAGCAGTAAGAGGGGGGGGAACACAGATACGCAGTATTTT. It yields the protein CASSKRGGNTDTQYF.

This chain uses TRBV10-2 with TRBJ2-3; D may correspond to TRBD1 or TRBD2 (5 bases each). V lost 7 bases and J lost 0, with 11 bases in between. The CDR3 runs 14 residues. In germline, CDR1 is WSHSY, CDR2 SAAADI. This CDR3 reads CASTRGRSTDTQYF. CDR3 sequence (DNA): TGCGCCAGCACCCGGGGCAGAAGCACAGATACGCAGTATTTT.

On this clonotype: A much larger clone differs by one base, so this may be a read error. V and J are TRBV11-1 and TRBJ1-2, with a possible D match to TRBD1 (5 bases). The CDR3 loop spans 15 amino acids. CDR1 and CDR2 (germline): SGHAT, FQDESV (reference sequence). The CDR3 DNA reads TGTGGCAGCAGCTTAGAGGGGAATACTAACTATGGCTACACCTTC. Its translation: CGSSLEGNTNYGYTF.

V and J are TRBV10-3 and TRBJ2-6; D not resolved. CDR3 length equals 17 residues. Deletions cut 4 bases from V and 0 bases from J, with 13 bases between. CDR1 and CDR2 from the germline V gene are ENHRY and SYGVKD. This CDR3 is CAISARIVASGANVLTF. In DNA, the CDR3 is TGTGCCATCAGTGCTAGGATAGTAGCCTCTGGGGCCAACGTCCTGACTTTC.

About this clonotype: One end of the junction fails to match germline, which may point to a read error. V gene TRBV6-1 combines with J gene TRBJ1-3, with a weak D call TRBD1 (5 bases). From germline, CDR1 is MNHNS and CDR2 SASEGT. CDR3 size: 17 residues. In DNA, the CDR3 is TGTGTCAGCAGTGAAGCAAGGGACGCCTTCTCTGGAAACACCATATATTTT. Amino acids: CVSSEARDAFSGNTIYF.

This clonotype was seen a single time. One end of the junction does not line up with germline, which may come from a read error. This CDR3 reads CASSLVGTGFNERYF. The CDR3 region has the DNA TGTGCCAGCAGCTTAGTGGGGACAGGGTTTAACGAGCGGTACTTC. The rearrangement uses TRBV11-2 and TRBJ2-7; 9 bases agree with TRBD1. Germline-derived CDR1 and CDR2 are SGHAT and FQNNGV. This CDR3 is 15 amino acids long.

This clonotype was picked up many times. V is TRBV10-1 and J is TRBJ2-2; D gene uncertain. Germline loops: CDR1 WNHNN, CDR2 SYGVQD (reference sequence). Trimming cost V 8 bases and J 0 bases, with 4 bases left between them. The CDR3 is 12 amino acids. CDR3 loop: CASRTNTGELFF. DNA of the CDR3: TGCGCCAGCCGTACGAACACCGGGGAGCTGTTTTTT.

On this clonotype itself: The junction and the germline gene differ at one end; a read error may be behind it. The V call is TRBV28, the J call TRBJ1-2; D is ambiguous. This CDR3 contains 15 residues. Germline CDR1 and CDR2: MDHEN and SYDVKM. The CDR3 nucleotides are TGTACCAGCAGCCCTCCTGGTTTGGTTAACTATGGCTACACCTTC. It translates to CTSSPPGLVNYGYTF.

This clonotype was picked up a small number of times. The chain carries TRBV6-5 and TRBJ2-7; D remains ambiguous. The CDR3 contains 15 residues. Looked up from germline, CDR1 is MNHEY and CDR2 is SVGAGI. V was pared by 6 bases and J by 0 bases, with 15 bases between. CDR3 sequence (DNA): TGTGCCAGCAGACCCTACCAGGCTTCCTCCTACGAGCAGTACTTC. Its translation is CASRPYQASSYEQYF.

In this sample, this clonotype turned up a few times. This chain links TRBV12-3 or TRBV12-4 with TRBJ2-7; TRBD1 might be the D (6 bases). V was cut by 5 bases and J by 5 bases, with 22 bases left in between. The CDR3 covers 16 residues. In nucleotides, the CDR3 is TGTGCCAGCAGTCCCGCACCAGGGGCAGGTTTCGACGAGCAGTACTTC. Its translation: CASSPAPGAGFDEQYF.

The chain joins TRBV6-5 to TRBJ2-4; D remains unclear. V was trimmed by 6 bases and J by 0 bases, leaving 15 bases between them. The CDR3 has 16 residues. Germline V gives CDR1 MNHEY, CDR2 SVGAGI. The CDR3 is CASRPTGKSAKNIQYF. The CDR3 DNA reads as TGTGCCAGCAGACCGACTGGCAAGTCAGCCAAAAACATTCAGTACTTC.

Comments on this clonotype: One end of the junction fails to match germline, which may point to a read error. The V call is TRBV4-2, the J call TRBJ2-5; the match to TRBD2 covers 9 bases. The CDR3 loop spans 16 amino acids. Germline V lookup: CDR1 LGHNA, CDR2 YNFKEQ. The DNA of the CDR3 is TGTGCCAGCAGCCAAGTAAGCGGGAGGCCGCAAGAGAGCCAGTACTTC. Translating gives CASSQVSGRPQESQYF.

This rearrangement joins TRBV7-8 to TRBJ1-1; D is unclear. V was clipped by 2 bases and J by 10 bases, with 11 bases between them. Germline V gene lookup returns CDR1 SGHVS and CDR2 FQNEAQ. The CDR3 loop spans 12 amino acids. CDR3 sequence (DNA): TGTGCCAGCAGCTTAAGCTCCCGGACAGCTTTCTTT. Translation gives CASSLSSRTAFF.

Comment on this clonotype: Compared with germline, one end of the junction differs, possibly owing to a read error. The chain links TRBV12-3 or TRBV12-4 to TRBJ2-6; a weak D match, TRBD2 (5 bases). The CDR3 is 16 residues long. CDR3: CGSCGSSVSGANVLTF. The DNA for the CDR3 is TGTGGCAGCTGTGGGAGCAGTGTCTCTGGGGCCAACGTCCTGACTTTC.

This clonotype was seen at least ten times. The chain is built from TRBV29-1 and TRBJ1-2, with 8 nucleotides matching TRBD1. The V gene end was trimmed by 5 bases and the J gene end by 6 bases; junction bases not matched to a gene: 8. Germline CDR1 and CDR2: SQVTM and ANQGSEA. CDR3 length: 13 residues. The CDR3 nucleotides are TGCAGCGTTACAACAGGGGGGACGGATGGCTACACCTTC. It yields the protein CSVTTGGTDGYTF. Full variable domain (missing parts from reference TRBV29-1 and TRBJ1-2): SAVISQKPSRDICQRGTSLTIQCQVDSQVTMMFWYRQQPGQSLTLIATANQGSEATYESGFVIDKFPISRPNLTFSTLTVSNMSPEDSSIYLCSVTTGGTDGYTFGSGTRLTVV.

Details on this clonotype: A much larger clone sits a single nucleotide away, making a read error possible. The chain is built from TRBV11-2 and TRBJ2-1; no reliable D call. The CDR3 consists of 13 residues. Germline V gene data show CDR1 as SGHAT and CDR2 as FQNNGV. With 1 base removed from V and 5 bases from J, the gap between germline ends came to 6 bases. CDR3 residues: CASSLGVNNEQFF. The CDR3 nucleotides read TGTGCCAGCAGCTTAGGAGTAAACAATGAGCAGTTCTTC.

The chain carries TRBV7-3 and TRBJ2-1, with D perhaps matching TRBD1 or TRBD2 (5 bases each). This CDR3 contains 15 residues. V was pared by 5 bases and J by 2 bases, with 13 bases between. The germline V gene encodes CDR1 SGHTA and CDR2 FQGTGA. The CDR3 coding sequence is TGTGCCAGCAGCCATACCGGGACCACCTACAATGAGCAGTTCTTC. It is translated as CASSHTGTTYNEQFF.

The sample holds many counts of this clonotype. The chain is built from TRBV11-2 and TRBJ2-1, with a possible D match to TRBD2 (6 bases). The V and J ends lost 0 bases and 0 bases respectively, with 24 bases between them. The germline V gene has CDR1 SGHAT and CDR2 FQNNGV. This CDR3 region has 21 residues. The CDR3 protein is CASSLDGTGGMFLSSYNEQFF. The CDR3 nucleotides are TGTGCCAGCAGCTTAGACGGGACTGGCGGGATGTTCCTTAGCTCCTACAATGAGCAGTTCTTC.

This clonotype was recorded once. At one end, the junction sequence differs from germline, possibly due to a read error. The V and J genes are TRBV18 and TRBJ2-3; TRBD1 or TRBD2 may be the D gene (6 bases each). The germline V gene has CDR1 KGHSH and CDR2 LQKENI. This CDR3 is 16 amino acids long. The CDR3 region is CVSSPPGTQGIDTQYF. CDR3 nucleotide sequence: TGTGTCAGCTCACCTCCCGGGACTCAGGGGATAGATACGCAGTATTTT.

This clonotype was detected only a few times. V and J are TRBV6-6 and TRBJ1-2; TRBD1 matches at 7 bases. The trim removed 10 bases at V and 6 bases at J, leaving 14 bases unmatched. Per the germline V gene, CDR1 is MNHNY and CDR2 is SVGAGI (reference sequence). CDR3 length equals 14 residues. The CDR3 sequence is CATTNRAGGHGYTF. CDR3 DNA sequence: TGTGCCACTACCAACCGGGCAGGGGGACATGGCTACACCTTC.

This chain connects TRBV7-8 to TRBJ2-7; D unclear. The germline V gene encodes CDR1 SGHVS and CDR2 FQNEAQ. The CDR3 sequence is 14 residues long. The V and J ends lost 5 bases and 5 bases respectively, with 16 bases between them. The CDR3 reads CASSPTSRVDEQYF. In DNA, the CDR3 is TGTGCCAGCAGCCCTACCTCTCGGGTAGACGAGCAGTACTTC.

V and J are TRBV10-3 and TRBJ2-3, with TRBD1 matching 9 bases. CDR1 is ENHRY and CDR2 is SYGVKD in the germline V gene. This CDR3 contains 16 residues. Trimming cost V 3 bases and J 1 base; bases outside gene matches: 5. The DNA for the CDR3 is TGTGCCATCAGTGATAGGAGACAGGGGGGCACAGATACGCAGTATTTT. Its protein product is CAISDRRQGGTDTQYF.

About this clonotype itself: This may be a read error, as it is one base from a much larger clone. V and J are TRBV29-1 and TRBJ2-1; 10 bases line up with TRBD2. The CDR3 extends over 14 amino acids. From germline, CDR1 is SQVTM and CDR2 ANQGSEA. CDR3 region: CSVEASGSLNERFF. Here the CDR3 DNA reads TGCAGCGTTGAGGCTAGCGGGAGCTTAAATGAGCGGTTCTTC.

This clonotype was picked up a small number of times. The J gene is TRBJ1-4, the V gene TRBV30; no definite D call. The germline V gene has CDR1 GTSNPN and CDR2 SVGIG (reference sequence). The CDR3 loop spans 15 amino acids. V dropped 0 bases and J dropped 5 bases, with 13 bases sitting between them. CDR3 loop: CAWSVTDGPNEKLFF. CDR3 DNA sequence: TGTGCCTGGAGTGTAACGGACGGGCCGAATGAAAAACTGTTTTTT.

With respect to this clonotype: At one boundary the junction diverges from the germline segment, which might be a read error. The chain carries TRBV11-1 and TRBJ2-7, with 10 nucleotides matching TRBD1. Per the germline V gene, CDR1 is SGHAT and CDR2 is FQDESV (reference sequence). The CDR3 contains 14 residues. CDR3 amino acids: CASSTGTGVYEQSF. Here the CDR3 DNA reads TGTGCCAGCAGCACCGGGACAGGGGTCTACGAGCAGTCCTTC.

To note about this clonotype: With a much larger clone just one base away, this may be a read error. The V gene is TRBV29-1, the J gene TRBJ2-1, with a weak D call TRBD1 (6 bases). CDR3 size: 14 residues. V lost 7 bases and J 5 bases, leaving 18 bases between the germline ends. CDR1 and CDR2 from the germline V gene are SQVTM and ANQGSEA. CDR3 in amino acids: CSASGASCHNEQFF. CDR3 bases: TGCAGCGCCTCAGGGGCCTCGTGCCACAATGAGCAGTTCTTC.